This TCR beta chain was documented in a study of post-analysis software for immune sequencing data. Looking at the study overall: The patients showed relapsing-remitting, secondary progressive and progressive-relapsing multiple sclerosis courses. The study, taken as a whole, reports: Under F measure analysis, samples from one preparation batch co-clustered strongly. Roughly five TRBV segments appeared more often in patients than in controls, and TRBV5-6, TRBV5-1 and TRBV20-1 were among these. Among multiple sclerosis patients, normalized Chao1 diversity was significantly below that of controls.

The authors incorporated unique molecular identifiers into the TCR beta cDNA libraries. It was from approximately 0.91 to 9.4 million T cells that 530,000 or so cDNA molecules came. TCRdb recomputed calls from the PCR reads with MiXCR, one row per CDR3 protein. Of hundreds of thousands of distinct CDR3 sequences listed, 30% are singletons. The CDR3 totals 14 residues. Trimming pared 1 base from V and 5 bases from J, leaving 13 bases between. Germline V lookup: CDR1 DFQATT, CDR2 SNEGSKA (reference sequence). This clonotype was detected only a few times. Its antigen is still unknown. This chain uses TRBV20-1 with TRBJ2-3; D is ambiguous. The sequenced sample was blood. This TCR derives from a girl aged 5-17 years with multiple sclerosis. CDR3 residues: CSARVPYPGDTQYF. DNA of the CDR3: TGCAGTGCTAGAGTACCTTATCCAGGAGATACGCAGTATTTT.